A single sample gave rise to the 14 T cell receptor beta chains below, sequenced in a study of CD8 T cells in ankylosing spondylitis (dated 2017 in TCRdb). The library relied on 5' RACE. The reads were generated on an Illumina HiSeq 2500. The public reads were run again by TCRdb, first through fastp at Q25 and then through MiXCR, and only productive beta chains were kept. For every CDR3 protein sequence, its rows merge into one entry that carries the most common genes and DNA. In this sample the table shows 150,000 or so distinct CDR3 sequences, around a third of which occur a single time. The ten largest clones take up about 6.3% of the sample. The sequencing input was synovial fluid, either unsorted or a sorted T cell fraction (not recorded which). These receptors came from a male donor with ankylosing spondylitis.

This clonotype was detected only a few times. The V call is TRBV20-1, the J call TRBJ2-3, with TRBD2 matching over 12 bases. V dropped 3 bases and J dropped 0; count of bases not matched to a gene: 16. The CDR3 length is 20 residues. Germline CDR1 is DFQATT and CDR2 is SNEGSKA (reference sequence). CDR3 sequence (DNA): TGCAGTGCTAGTTGCACTTACGGACTAGCGGGATGCTCTAGCACAGATACGCAGTATTTT. Translated, it gives CSASCTYGLAGCSSTDTQYF.

The rearrangement links TRBV20-1 to TRBJ2-3; D possibly corresponds to TRBD1 (5 bases). Trimming removed 6 bases from V and 7 bases from J, with 17 bases in between. Germline CDR1 reads DFQATT; CDR2 reads SNEGSKA (reference sequence). This CDR3 is 13 amino acids long. CDR3 sequence (DNA): TGCAGTGCCCTAGGGGAATTGGGCCATACGCAGTATTTT. This sequence encodes CSALGELGHTQYF.

This clonotype has a count of ten or more. The CDR3 spells CSASRRLTNNEQFF. The CDR3 coding sequence is TGCAGTGCTAGTAGACGACTCACTAACAATGAGCAGTTCTTC. The chain recombines TRBV20-1 with TRBJ2-1, with unresolved D. This CDR3 is built from 14 residues. Germline V gene sequence: CDR1 DFQATT, CDR2 SNEGSKA (reference sequence). V dropped 3 bases and J dropped 5 bases, with 14 bases sitting between them.

On this clonotype: One end of the junction fails to match germline, which may point to a read error. The V and J genes are TRBV20-1 and TRBJ2-7, with D tentatively TRBD1 (7 bases). The CDR3 contains 16 residues. Looked up from germline, CDR1 is DFQATT and CDR2 is SNEGSKA (reference sequence). The chain's CDR3 is CSARDSSGGTSYQQYF. The CDR3 bases are TGCAGTGCTAGAGATTCCTCAGGGGGGACCTCCTACCAGCAGTACTTC.

The J gene is TRBJ1-2, the V gene TRBV19; 7 bases align to TRBD1. The CDR3 is made up of 12 amino acids. CDR1 and CDR2 from the germline V gene are LNHDA and SQIVND (reference sequence). V was clipped by 5 bases and J by 4 bases; unmatched bases: 1. The CDR3 loop reads CASSDRAYGYTF. DNA of the CDR3: TGTGCCAGTAGTGACAGGGCCTATGGCTACACCTTC.

This clonotype was observed a single time. The genes are TRBV6-2 or TRBV6-3 and TRBJ2-7, with no clear D. V dropped 0 bases and J dropped 3 bases, with 12 bases sitting between them. Germline CDR1 reads MNHEY; CDR2 reads SVGEGT. The CDR3 is 15 amino acids. CDR3 nucleotide sequence: TGTGCCAGCAGTTACTCGTCGTCAAATCACTACGAGCAGTACTTC. It codes for CASSYSSSNHYEQYF.

A few counts support this clonotype. V usage is TRBV6-6 and J usage is TRBJ2-7; D possibly corresponds to TRBD1 (5 bases). Germline CDR1 MNHNY, CDR2 SVGAGI (reference sequence). The CDR3 covers 13 residues. The V and J ends lost 0 bases and 6 bases respectively, with 9 bases between them. Here the CDR3 reads CASSYSQGFEQYF. DNA for the CDR3: TGTGCCAGCAGTTACTCTCAGGGTTTCGAGCAGTACTTC.

The CDR3 is CSVRGTDTQYF. The CDR3, as DNA: TGCAGCGTTCGGGGCACAGATACGCAGTATTTT. The chain links TRBV29-1 to TRBJ2-3, with unresolved D. The CDR3 loop spans 11 amino acids. CDR1 is SQVTM and CDR2 is ANQGSEA in the germline V gene. V shed 5 bases and J shed 1 base, with 4 bases lying between them.

The rearrangement links TRBV7-8 to TRBJ2-5; D unresolved. The germline CDR1 and CDR2 sequences are SGHVS and FQNEAQ. V dropped 1 base and J dropped 0 bases, with 6 bases sitting between them. The CDR3 loop spans 14 amino acids. The CDR3 DNA reads TGTGCCAGCAGCTTAGGGGCCTACCAAGAGACCCAGTACTTC. Its protein is CASSLGAYQETQYF.

This clonotype showed up many times. V gene TRBV20-1 combines with J gene TRBJ1-1; TRBD1 might be the D (5 bases). The CDR3 consists of 14 residues. Looked up from germline, CDR1 is DFQATT and CDR2 is SNEGSKA (reference sequence). The V end lost 2 bases, the J end lost 3 bases, and 13 bases lay between the germline ends. This chain's CDR3 is CSARLPGRDTEAFF. In DNA, the CDR3 is TGCAGTGCTAGATTGCCAGGGAGGGACACTGAAGCTTTCTTT.

There are many counts of this clonotype. As DNA, the CDR3 is TGTGCCAGCAGTTGGGGGACTAGCGGGGGAAGCGAAGAGACCCAGTACTTC. Translated, it gives CASSWGTSGGSEETQYF. The chain carries TRBV12-3 or TRBV12-4 and TRBJ2-5, with 14 bases fitting TRBD2. The CDR3 consists of 17 residues. V shed 4 bases, J shed 3 bases, and the junction held 7 bases outside the gene matches.

This chain links TRBV9 with TRBJ2-5; D gene ambiguous. The CDR3 totals 15 residues. In germline, CDR1 is SGDLS, CDR2 YYNGEE. The V and J ends lost 0 bases and 4 bases respectively, with 13 bases between them. CDR3 DNA sequence: TGTGCCAGCAGCGTAGACTCCCCCCCGGGAGAGACCCAGTACTTC. Protein product: CASSVDSPPGETQYF. Full variable domain (outside the CDR3, taken from reference TRBV9 and TRBJ2-5): DSGVTQTPKHLITATGQRVTLRCSPRSGDLSVYWYQQSLDQGLQFLIQYYNGEERAKGNILERFSAQQFPDLHSELNLSSLELGDSALYFCASSVDSPPGETQYFGPGTRLLVL.

This chain uses TRBV7-3 with TRBJ2-2, with D tentatively TRBD1 or TRBD2 (5 bases each). The V and J ends lost 5 bases and 5 bases respectively, with 15 bases between them. CDR3 length: 15 residues. The germline gives CDR1 SGHTA, CDR2 FQGTGA. CDR3 amino acids: CASSRGRVDTGELFF. Written as DNA, the CDR3 is TGTGCCAGCAGCCGGGGCAGGGTCGATACCGGGGAGCTGTTTTTT.

This clonotype was seen at least ten times. V is TRBV29-1 and J is TRBJ2-5; D could derive from TRBD1 or TRBD2 (5 bases each). Germline V lookup: CDR1 SQVTM, CDR2 ANQGSEA. V gave up 6 bases and J gave up 5 bases, with 19 bases separating them. This CDR3 comprises 14 residues. DNA for the CDR3: TGCAGCGTCCTTAGGGACCCCCTACGGGAGACCCAGTACTTC. Encoded protein: CSVLRDPLRETQYF. Using reference TRBV29-1 and TRBJ2-5 for the parts outside the CDR3, the full variable domain is SAVISQKPSRDICQRGTSLTIQCQVDSQVTMMFWYRQQPGQSLTLIATANQGSEATYESGFVIDKFPISRPNLTFSTLTVSNMSPEDSSIYLCSVLRDPLRETQYFGPGTRLLVL.